This T cell receptor (beta chain) is from a study of shared clonotypes between healthy human individuals. Study-wide points: Against clonotypes common to all four donors, non-shared ones had lower generation probabilities.

In this sample, this clone turned up a few times. The target antigen is unknown. Sequencing was performed with immunoSEQ multiplex PCR; in TCRdb, only in-frame clones are kept and a portion is missing. The table has about 1.1 million clones, 60% to 85% seen once. V lost 1 base to trimming and J lost 7 bases, with 11 bases between them. The CDR3 has 15 amino acids. In germline, CDR1 is MGHRA, CDR2 YSYEKL. The rearrangement links TRBV4-1 to TRBJ1-6, with D unresolved. The TCR comes from a man aged 18 to 29 in good health. Some clones in this sample may be carry-over from other donors' samples. Sequenced: memory CD4+ T cells from PBMCs. Subset noted: CD45RA-negative fraction. CDR3 nucleotides: TGCGCCAGCAGCCAAGTGGGCTCCAGAAATTCACCCCTCCACTTT. It yields the protein CASSQVGSRNSPLHF.